A selection of T cell receptor beta chains follows, all from one sample in a study of cytomegalovirus exposure and HLA in healthy donors. Here immunoSEQ multiplex PCR was the method, and the copy in TCRdb shows in-frame clones only, minus some. The sample has some 120,000 clones, less than 75% seen once. Sequencing used PBMCs. The receptors stem from a middle-aged woman in good health and CMV-seropositive. CDR3s include the opening cysteine and the closing phenylalanine or tryptophan. Fields, in order: J gene, D gene, clone size, V gene, CDR3 protein, CDR3 DNA. A D gene is named only where the DNA matches it firmly. Expanded clones get a size class; other rows say once, few or many, or leave the size out.

>TRBJ2-3|TRBD1|NA|TRBV7-9
CSSSSNQGAVTDTQYF
TGTTCCAGCAGCTCTAATCAGGGGGCTGTCACAGATACGCAGTATTTT
>TRBJ2-3|NA|NA|TRBV14
CASSQVGGRTQYF
TGTGCCAGCAGCCAAGTCGGGGGGCGTACGCAGTATTTT
>TRBJ1-2|NA|NA|TRBV12-2
CASRFLPGQCYGYGYTF
TGTGCAAGTCGCTTCTTGCCGGGACAGTGCTATGGCTATGGCTACACCTTC
>TRBJ2-5|NA|once|TRBV6-1
CASSEAAGGEQYF
TGTGCCAGCAGTGAAGCGGCAGGAGGTGAGCAGTACTTC
>TRBJ2-5|TRBD2|few|TRBV13
CASSMTSGSETQYF
TGTGCCAGCAGCATGACTAGCGGGAGTGAGACCCAGTACTTC
>TRBJ2-2|TRBD1|NA|TRBV4-3
CASSQDVGGNRVGELFF
TGCGCCAGCAGCCAAGATGTAGGGGGCAATAGAGTCGGGGAGCTGTTTTTT
>TRBJ1-2|NA|NA|TRBV13
CASSGSAPGLLNYGYTF
TGTGCCAGCAGCGGGTCGGCTCCGGGACTCCTTAACTATGGCTACACCTTC
>TRBJ2-7|NA|NA|TRBV9
CASSVATGGKGQGTYEQYF
TGTGCCAGCAGCGTAGCTACGGGGGGGAAGGGACAGGGAACCTACGAGCAGTACTTC
>TRBJ1-2|NA|once|TRBV28
CASSRQGYSYGYTF
TGTGCCAGCAGCCGGCAGGGGTACAGCTATGGCTACACCTTC
>TRBJ2-5|TRBD2|NA|TRBV11-3
CASSLEGGGGETQYF
TGTGCCAGCAGCTTAGAGGGCGGGGGGGGAGAGACCCAGTACTTC
>TRBJ2-3|NA|NA|TRBV4-2
CASSPARGSTDTQYF
TGTGCCAGCAGCCCGGCCCGGGGAAGCACAGATACGCAGTATTTT
>TRBJ2-7|TRBD2|NA|TRBV6-5
CASSYRTSGTEQYF
TGTGCCAGCAGTTATCGGACTAGCGGGACCGAGCAGTACTTC
>TRBJ1-1|NA|NA|TRBV28
CASSSPLGTFNTEAFF
TGTGCCAGCAGTTCTCCCCTCGGGACATTTAACACTGAAGCTTTCTTT
>TRBJ2-4|TRBD2|NA|TRBV25-1
CASSVEGGIDIQYF
TGTGCCAGCAGTGTGGAGGGAGGGATTGACATTCAGTACTTC
>TRBJ1-1|NA|NA|TRBV5-1
CASSIGAGYEAFF
TGCGCCAGCAGCATTGGTGCGGGATATGAAGCTTTCTTT
>TRBJ2-2|NA|NA|TRBV27
CASNPQGFMAGELFF
TGTGCCAGCAACCCCCAGGGATTTATGGCCGGGGAGCTGTTTTTT
>TRBJ2-7|TRBD2|NA|TRBV27
CASSPGTSSYEQYF
TGTGCCAGCAGTCCCGGGACTAGCAGCTACGAGCAGTACTTC
>TRBJ1-3|NA|many|TRBV28
CASSALRGPIYF
TGTGCCAGCAGTGCCCTGAGAGGCCCCATATATTTT
>TRBJ1-3|TRBD1|NA|TRBV19
CASSPAGRGQGSGNTIYF
TGTGCCAGTAGCCCCGCCGGGAGGGGGCAAGGCTCTGGAAACACCATATATTTT
>TRBJ1-5|TRBD1|NA|TRBV15
CATSRGGQTPGNQPQHF
TGTGCCACCAGCAGGGGGGGACAGACCCCCGGCAATCAGCCCCAGCATTTT
>TRBJ1-2|NA|once|TRBV27
CASKREGYYGYTF
TGTGCCAGTAAACGGGAGGGATACTATGGCTACACCTTC
>TRBJ1-2|TRBD1|NA|TRBV7-9
CAIRTGNYGYTF
TGTGCCATACGGACAGGGAACTATGGCTACACCTTC
>TRBJ2-1|NA|few|TRBV29-1
CSSWNGDNEQFF
TGCAGCTCTTGGAATGGAGACAATGAGCAGTTCTTC
>TRBJ2-1|TRBD2|NA|TRBV5-4
CASSFPSGGASEQFF
TGTGCCAGCAGCTTCCCTAGCGGGGGGGCGAGTGAGCAGTTCTTC
>TRBJ1-1|TRBD1|once|TRBV9
CASSPDWTGEAFF
TGTGCCAGCAGCCCCGACTGGACAGGTGAAGCTTTCTTT
>TRBJ2-7|NA|few|TRBV4-3
CASSQDPLATYEQYF
TGCGCCAGCAGCCAAGATCCGCTAGCCACCTACGAGCAGTACTTC
>TRBJ2-5|TRBD1|NA|TRBV7-7
CASSPDRVETQYF
TGTGCTAGCAGCCCGGACAGGGTAGAGACCCAGTACTTC
>TRBJ1-2|NA|NA|TRBV5-1
CASSSGIGANYGYTF
TGCGCCAGCAGCTCGGGTATCGGAGCTAACTATGGCTACACCTTC
>TRBJ1-6|NA|NA|TRBV6-6
CASRKGQDNSPLHF
TGTGCCAGCAGGAAGGGACAAGATAATTCACCCCTCCACTTT
>TRBJ1-2|NA|few|TRBV4-3
CASSQGEDNQNYGYTF
TGCGCCAGCAGCCAAGGAGAGGACAACCAGAACTATGGCTACACCTTC
>TRBJ2-5|TRBD2|NA|TRBV9
CASSVANPSGGGTQYF
TGTGCCAGCAGCGTAGCCAACCCGTCGGGGGGAGGGACCCAGTACTTC
>TRBJ2-1|NA|NA|TRBV9
CASSGTPRQNNYNEQFF
TGTGCCAGCAGCGGAACCCCGAGACAGAATAACTACAATGAGCAGTTCTTC
>TRBJ2-1|TRBD2|NA|TRBV5-1
CASYGGTSGSYNEQFF
TGCGCCAGCTACGGTGGGACTAGCGGGAGTTACAATGAGCAGTTCTTC
>TRBJ2-2|NA|NA|TRBV4-2
CASSQEGEGELFF
TGTGCCAGCAGCCAAGAGGGTGAGGGTGAGCTGTTTTTT
>TRBJ2-2|TRBD2|NA|TRBV5-1
CASSLIPAGAGELFF
TGCGCCAGCAGCTTGATACCAGCGGGAGCCGGGGAGCTGTTTTTT
>TRBJ2-7|TRBD2|NA|TRBV9
CASSVGGSGSSYEQYF
TGTGCCAGCAGCGTAGGTGGTAGCGGGAGCTCCTACGAGCAGTACTTC
>TRBJ1-2|TRBD1|NA|TRBV19
CASSDRTGGNRGYTF
TGTGCCAGTAGTGACCGGACAGGGGGCAATCGTGGCTACACCTTC
>TRBJ2-3|NA|once|TRBV4-3
CASSHSGTGTDTQYF
TGCGCCAGCAGCCATTCCGGGACTGGCACAGATACGCAGTATTTT